Following are 20 T cell receptor beta chains from one sample sequenced in a study of T-cell reconstitution after alpha-beta-depleted transplantation in children. Unique molecular identifiers tagged the TCRbeta library. Each CDR3 protein gets one entry after TCRdb re-called the PCR reads with MiXCR. The sample lists a few hundred thousand distinct CDR3 sequences, 6.6% seen once, with less than 7% in the top ten. Here the sequenced sample was PBMCs, taken before TCRalphabeta/CD19-depleted stem cell transplant. The receptors were sampled from a boy between 2 and 10 years old with acute lymphoblastic leukemia, due to receive a stem cell transplant.

This clonotype was counted at least ten times. The chain is built from TRBV29-1 and TRBJ2-7; D possibly matches TRBD1 or TRBD2 (5 bases each). This CDR3 region has 13 residues. CDR1 is SQVTM and CDR2 is ANQGSEA in the germline V gene. V lost 4 bases and J 3 bases, leaving 13 bases between the germline ends. The CDR3 DNA reads as TGCAGCGTTGCCCGGGACCTAAACTACGAGCAGTACTTC. It translates to CSVARDLNYEQYF.

The sample holds many counts of this clonotype. This rearrangement joins TRBV28 to TRBJ2-7; D possibly corresponds to TRBD2 (7 bases). Germline V gene sequence: CDR1 MDHEN, CDR2 SYDVKM. The CDR3 is made up of 14 amino acids. Between the trimmed V and J ends, which lost 7 bases and 4 bases, there was a span of 17 bases. Here the CDR3 DNA reads TGTGCCAGCACCTTGGGGGGGGCTCAGTACGAGCAGTACTTC. It is translated as CASTLGGAQYEQYF.

This clonotype was recorded a few times. J is TRBJ1-1 and V is TRBV10-3; TRBD1 aligns across 8 bases. The CDR3 length is 14 residues. V lost 7 bases to trimming and J lost 6 bases; unmatched junction nucleotides: 10. CDR1 and CDR2 (germline): ENHRY, SYGVKD. DNA of the CDR3: TGTGCCATCATGCAGGGGGCTCAAGGGGCTGAAGCTTTCTTT. Translation: CAIMQGAQGAEAFF.

This clonotype was seen many times. This rearrangement joins TRBV28 to TRBJ1-5, with unresolved D. This CDR3 is built from 13 residues. Trimming stripped 1 base from V and 9 bases from J, with 10 bases between. CDR1 MDHEN and CDR2 SYDVKM come from the germline V gene. The CDR3 nucleotides are TGTGCCAGCAGTTTATCCTTGGGAGGGCCCCAGCATTTT. This translates into CASSLSLGGPQHF.

This clonotype came up many times. V gene TRBV28 combines with J gene TRBJ2-1; 7 bases map to TRBD1. Per the germline V gene, CDR1 is MDHEN and CDR2 is SYDVKM. Trimming took 8 bases from V and 7 from J; bases not matched to a gene: 8. CDR3 length: 13 residues. The CDR3 loop reads CASRHRGGNEQFF. CDR3 in DNA: TGTGCCAGCCGACACAGGGGTGGGAATGAGCAGTTCTTC.

This clonotype was found many times. The genes are TRBV28 and TRBJ2-1, with D possibly matching TRBD2 (5 bases). With 11 bases removed from V and 7 bases from J, the gap between germline ends came to 12 bases. Germline values: CDR1 MDHEN, CDR2 SYDVKM. This CDR3 region has 11 residues. CDR3 in amino acids: CASVRRNEQFF. The CDR3 DNA reads TGTGCCTCCGTTCGGAGGAATGAGCAGTTCTTC.

There are many counts of this clonotype. The chain has TRBV28 and TRBJ2-7; 8 nucleotides line up with TRBD2. Germline V lookup: CDR1 MDHEN, CDR2 SYDVKM. This CDR3 has 17 amino acids. V was clipped by 1 base and J by 4 bases; unmatched bases: 12. CDR3 sequence (DNA): TGTGCCAGCAGTTTATCCTCCGGGGTAGCGGGGAGTTACGAGCAGTACTTC. Translation: CASSLSSGVAGSYEQYF.

The chain carries TRBV6-1 and TRBJ2-7; TRBD1 matches at 9 bases. The V segment lost 10 bases and the J segment 3 bases; nucleotides outside the gene matches: 7. Germline V CDR1 and CDR2: MNHNS, SASEGT. This CDR3 region has 13 residues. CDR3 DNA sequence: TGTGCCACCGACCGGACAGGGGACTACGAGCAGTACTTC. Its protein product is CATDRTGDYEQYF.

This clonotype was observed at least ten times. This chain uses TRBV28 with TRBJ1-5, with 7 bases matching TRBD1. This CDR3 is built from 14 residues. Looked up from germline, CDR1 is MDHEN and CDR2 is SYDVKM. The V gene end was trimmed by 7 bases and the J gene end by 7 bases; junction bases not matched to a gene: 10. The CDR3 DNA reads TGTGCCAGCACCAGAGACAGGGTGGCGCAGCCCCAGCATTTT. This codes for CASTRDRVAQPQHF.

This rearrangement joins TRBV7-8 to TRBJ2-3; the D is unclear. The CDR3 has 13 amino acids. CDR1 and CDR2 (germline): SGHVS, FQNEAQ. V was cut by 4 bases and J by 4 bases, with 9 bases left in between. DNA of the CDR3: TGTGCCAGCAGCTCAAGCAGGTCAGATACGCAGTATTTT. This sequence encodes CASSSSRSDTQYF.

This clonotype has just a few counts. This sequence joins TRBV10-2 and TRBJ2-3; TRBD2 matches 10 bases. From germline, CDR1 is WSHSY and CDR2 SAAADI. The length of the CDR3 is 16 residues. V lost 3 bases and J lost 5; bases outside the gene matches: 8. The CDR3 nucleotides read TGCGCCAGCAGTGAACCAGCGGGGGGGCCGGGAGATACGCAGTATTTT. Translating it yields CASSEPAGGPGDTQYF.

This chain joins TRBV20-1 and TRBJ1-2; 8 bases line up with TRBD1. The germline V gene encodes CDR1 DFQATT and CDR2 SNEGSKA (reference sequence). The CDR3 spans 14 residues. V lost 2 bases, J lost 7 bases, and 9 bases stayed unmatched. CDR3 in amino acids: CSARQGAPAVGYTF. CDR3 bases: TGCAGTGCTAGACAGGGGGCGCCGGCCGTTGGCTACACCTTC.

This clonotype showed up many times. The chain carries TRBV20-1 and TRBJ2-7; D gene unclear. From germline, CDR1 is DFQATT and CDR2 SNEGSKA (reference sequence). Trimming took 2 bases from V and 5 from J, leaving 10 bases between them. This CDR3 spans 12 amino acids. CDR3: CSARTRYHEQYF. CDR3 nucleotides: TGCAGTGCTAGAACGCGGTACCACGAGCAGTACTTC.

This chain joins TRBV30 and TRBJ2-1, with 7 positions matching TRBD1. CDR3 length: 14 amino acids. Germline loops: CDR1 GTSNPN, CDR2 SVGIG (reference sequence). V lost 5 bases and J lost 4; bases outside the gene matches: 8. The DNA for the CDR3 is TGTGCCTGGGTATCGGGACAGTTGTACAATGAGCAGTTCTTC. Its protein is CAWVSGQLYNEQFF.

There are many counts of this clonotype. The rearrangement joins TRBV20-1 to TRBJ2-7; D perhaps matches TRBD2 (6 bases). V lost 0 bases, J lost 0 bases, and 9 bases lay in between. The length of the CDR3 is 14 residues. CDR1 and CDR2 from the germline V gene are DFQATT and SNEGSKA (reference sequence). The CDR3 DNA is TGCAGTGCTAGAGATTCGGGGGTCTCCTACGAGCAGTACTTC. Protein product: CSARDSGVSYEQYF.

This clonotype was detected ten times or more. The V gene is TRBV7-2, the J gene TRBJ2-7; D might be TRBD1 or TRBD2, each matching 5 bases. CDR1 is SGHTA, CDR2 FQGNSA, per germline. V lost 5 bases and J lost 4, with 12 bases in between. The CDR3 sequence is 13 residues long. For the CDR3, the DNA is TGTGCCAGCAGCCAAGGGACGGTTTACGAGCAGTACTTC. Amino acid sequence: CASSQGTVYEQYF.

Comments on this clonotype: With a much larger clone just one base away, this may be a read error. This sequence joins TRBV12-3 or TRBV12-4 and TRBJ2-1; 8 bases match TRBD1. The CDR3 totals 14 residues. V lost 6 bases to trimming and J lost 5 bases; unmatched junction nucleotides: 6. In DNA, the CDR3 is TGTGCCAGCAGGGTGACAGGGGCCAACAATGAGCAGTTCTTC. Translated, it gives CASRVTGANNEQFF.

This clonotype was seen ten or more times. The chain employs TRBV5-1 and TRBJ2-2; D is perhaps TRBD2 (5 bases). The CDR3 has 15 amino acids. Per germline, CDR1 SGHRS and CDR2 YFSETQ. V lost 1 base to trimming and J lost 4 bases, with 11 bases between them. The CDR3 sequence is CASSLYPSGTGELFF. The CDR3 nucleotides are TGCGCCAGCAGCTTGTATCCAAGCGGCACCGGGGAGCTGTTTTTT.

The chain has TRBV6-6 and TRBJ2-7; D call uncertain. This CDR3 has 13 residues. Trimming removed 8 bases from V and 6 bases from J, with 17 bases in between. The germline CDR1 and CDR2 sequences are MNHNY and SVGAGI (reference sequence). The CDR3 protein is CASAGPNLGEQYF. DNA for the CDR3: TGTGCCAGCGCAGGTCCTAATTTAGGCGAGCAGTACTTC.

The sample holds many counts of this clonotype. The chain is built from TRBV11-2 and TRBJ2-1, with 7 bases identical to TRBD1. The CDR3 sequence is 16 residues long. V gave up 1 base and J gave up 7 bases; unmatched junction bases: 10. Germline values: CDR1 SGHAT, CDR2 FQNNGV. CDR3 coding DNA: TGTGCCAGCAGCTTAGGGGACAGCCCATACGTGAATGAGCAGTTCTTC. Its translation is CASSLGDSPYVNEQFF.